This TCR beta chain was captured by sequencing in a study of shared clonotypes between healthy human individuals. Study-level background: Per donor, three plates held CD4 naive cells, three held CD4 memory, two held CD8 naive and one held CD8 memory.

Both subsets, CD45RA+ naive and CD45RA-negative memory, were split from the CD4+ cells. Study-level points and caveats: All-four-donor shared clonotypes had higher generation probabilities than non-shared clonotypes did. Four donors shared approximately 5% of their naive CD4 clonotypes.

As regards this clone: The antigen remains unidentified.

Profiled with immunoSEQ multiplex PCR; TCRdb holds only in-frame clones, not every one. Among approximately 1.4 million clones listed, about 98% were seen once. This sequence originates from a man aged 30 to 39 in good health. The sample taken for sequencing was naive CD4+ T cells sorted from blood. Stated subset: CD45RA+ positively selected.

CDR3: CASSPQWISGNTIYF. CDR3 DNA: TGTGCCAGCAGTCCTCAGTGGATCTCTGGAAACACCATATATTTT. The V call is TRBV28, the J call TRBJ1-3; D remains unclear. V was trimmed by 5 bases and J by 0 bases, leaving 11 bases between them. The CDR3 extends over 15 amino acids. Germline V gene lookup returns CDR1 MDHEN and CDR2 SYDVKM.